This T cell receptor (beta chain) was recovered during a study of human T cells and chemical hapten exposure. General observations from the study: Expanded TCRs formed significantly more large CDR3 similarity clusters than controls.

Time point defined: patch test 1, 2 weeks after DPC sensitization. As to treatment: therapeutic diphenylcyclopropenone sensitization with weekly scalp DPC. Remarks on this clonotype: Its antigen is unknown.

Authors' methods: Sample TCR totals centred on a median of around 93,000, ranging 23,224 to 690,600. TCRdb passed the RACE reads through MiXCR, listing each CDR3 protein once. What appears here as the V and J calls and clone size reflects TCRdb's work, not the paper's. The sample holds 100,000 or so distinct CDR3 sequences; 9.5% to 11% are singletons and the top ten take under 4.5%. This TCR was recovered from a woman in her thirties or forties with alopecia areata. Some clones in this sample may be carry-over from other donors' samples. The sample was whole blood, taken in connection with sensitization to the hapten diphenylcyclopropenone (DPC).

CDR3 protein: CASSVRRSTGELFF. In nucleotides, the CDR3 is TGTGCCAGCAGCGTAAGAAGGTCGACCGGGGAGCTGTTTTTT. The chain uses TRBV9 and TRBJ2-2; the D is unclear. V lost 1 base to trimming and J lost 5 bases, with 9 bases between them. Germline V gene data show CDR1 as SGDLS and CDR2 as YYNGEE. The length of the CDR3 is 14 residues.